One sample yielded the 8 T cell receptor beta chains listed below, sequenced in a study of shared clonotypes between healthy human individuals. Produced via immunoSEQ multiplex PCR; TCRdb's table is partial and in-frame only. The sample yields about 700,000 clones, roughly 70% seen once. The specimen was memory CD4+ T cells sorted from blood. Subset in this sample: CD45RA-negative fraction. These receptors came from a woman in her 30s in good health.

This chain connects TRBV27 to TRBJ2-7; TRBD2 agrees at 15 bases. This CDR3 has 17 amino acids. Germline CDR1 reads MNHEY; CDR2 reads SMNVEV (reference sequence). J was trimmed by 6 bases and V by 6 bases; bases with no gene match: 12. In DNA form, the CDR3 reads TGTGCCAGCAGCATCCGGACTAGCGGGAGGGTCGGGTCCGAGCAGTACTTC. Its protein is CASSIRTSGRVGSEQYF.

The chain has TRBV19 and TRBJ2-6, with TRBD1 identical over 8 bases. Trimming removed 6 bases from V and 1 base from J; junction bases left unmatched: 2. Germline V gene lookup returns CDR1 LNHDA and CDR2 SQIVND (reference sequence). CDR3 length: 15 amino acids. The DNA for the CDR3 is TGTGCCAGTAGCCGGACAGGGTCTGGGGCCAACGTCCTGACTTTC. It translates to CASSRTGSGANVLTF.

The chain has TRBV5-1 and TRBJ2-7, with TRBD1 identical over 7 bases. Germline values: CDR1 SGHRS, CDR2 YFSETQ. The V gene end was trimmed by 0 bases and the J gene end by 3 bases; junction bases not matched to a gene: 3. This CDR3 spans 14 amino acids. CDR3 sequence (DNA): TGCGCCAGCAGCTTGGCGGGACAGTACTACGAGCAGTACTTC. The encoded protein is CASSLAGQYYEQYF.

This rearrangement joins TRBV28 to TRBJ2-1; 8 bases align to TRBD2. This CDR3 spans 17 amino acids. Trimming took 5 bases from V and 5 from J; bases not matched to a gene: 14. The germline V gene encodes CDR1 MDHEN and CDR2 SYDVKM. The CDR3 spells CASSTWEGSGNHNEQFF. The CDR3 coding sequence is TGTGCCAGCAGTACGTGGGAGGGTAGCGGGAATCACAATGAGCAGTTCTTC.

The chain has TRBV2 and TRBJ1-3, with D perhaps TRBD1 (6 bases). The germline CDR1 and CDR2 sequences are SNHLY and FYNNEI. Trimming pared 7 bases from V and 6 bases from J, leaving 10 bases between. There are 12 residues in the CDR3. DNA of the CDR3: TGTGCCAGCAACAGGGTTGAAAACACCATATATTTT. Residues: CASNRVENTIYF.

This chain joins TRBV4-1 and TRBJ2-2, with TRBD2 matching over 12 bases. This CDR3 is built from 19 residues. V was pared by 4 bases and J by 1 base, with 10 bases of the junction left unmatched. The germline gives CDR1 MGHRA, CDR2 YSYEKL. The CDR3 reads CASSPEPPGLAGNTGELFF. For the CDR3, the DNA is TGCGCCAGCAGCCCTGAACCTCCGGGACTAGCGGGGAACACCGGGGAGCTGTTTTTT.

V and J are TRBV7-2 and TRBJ2-3; D is uncertain. The CDR3 loop spans 15 amino acids. V gave up 1 base and J gave up 0 bases, with 8 bases separating them. CDR1 and CDR2 (germline): SGHTA, FQGNSA. In DNA form, the CDR3 reads TGTGCCAGCAGCTTAGAGTTCAGTAGCACAGATACGCAGTATTTT. Protein: CASSLEFSSTDTQYF.

The V gene is TRBV5-1, the J gene TRBJ2-7; tentatively, D is TRBD2 (6 bases). Germline CDR1 is SGHRS and CDR2 is YFSETQ. This CDR3 has 15 residues. The V end lost 6 bases, the J end lost 4 bases, and 20 bases lay between the germline ends. CDR3 DNA sequence: TGCGCCAGCACCCCGGCGGGGAGTACCCGATACGAGCAGTACTTC. Translation: CASTPAGSTRYEQYF.